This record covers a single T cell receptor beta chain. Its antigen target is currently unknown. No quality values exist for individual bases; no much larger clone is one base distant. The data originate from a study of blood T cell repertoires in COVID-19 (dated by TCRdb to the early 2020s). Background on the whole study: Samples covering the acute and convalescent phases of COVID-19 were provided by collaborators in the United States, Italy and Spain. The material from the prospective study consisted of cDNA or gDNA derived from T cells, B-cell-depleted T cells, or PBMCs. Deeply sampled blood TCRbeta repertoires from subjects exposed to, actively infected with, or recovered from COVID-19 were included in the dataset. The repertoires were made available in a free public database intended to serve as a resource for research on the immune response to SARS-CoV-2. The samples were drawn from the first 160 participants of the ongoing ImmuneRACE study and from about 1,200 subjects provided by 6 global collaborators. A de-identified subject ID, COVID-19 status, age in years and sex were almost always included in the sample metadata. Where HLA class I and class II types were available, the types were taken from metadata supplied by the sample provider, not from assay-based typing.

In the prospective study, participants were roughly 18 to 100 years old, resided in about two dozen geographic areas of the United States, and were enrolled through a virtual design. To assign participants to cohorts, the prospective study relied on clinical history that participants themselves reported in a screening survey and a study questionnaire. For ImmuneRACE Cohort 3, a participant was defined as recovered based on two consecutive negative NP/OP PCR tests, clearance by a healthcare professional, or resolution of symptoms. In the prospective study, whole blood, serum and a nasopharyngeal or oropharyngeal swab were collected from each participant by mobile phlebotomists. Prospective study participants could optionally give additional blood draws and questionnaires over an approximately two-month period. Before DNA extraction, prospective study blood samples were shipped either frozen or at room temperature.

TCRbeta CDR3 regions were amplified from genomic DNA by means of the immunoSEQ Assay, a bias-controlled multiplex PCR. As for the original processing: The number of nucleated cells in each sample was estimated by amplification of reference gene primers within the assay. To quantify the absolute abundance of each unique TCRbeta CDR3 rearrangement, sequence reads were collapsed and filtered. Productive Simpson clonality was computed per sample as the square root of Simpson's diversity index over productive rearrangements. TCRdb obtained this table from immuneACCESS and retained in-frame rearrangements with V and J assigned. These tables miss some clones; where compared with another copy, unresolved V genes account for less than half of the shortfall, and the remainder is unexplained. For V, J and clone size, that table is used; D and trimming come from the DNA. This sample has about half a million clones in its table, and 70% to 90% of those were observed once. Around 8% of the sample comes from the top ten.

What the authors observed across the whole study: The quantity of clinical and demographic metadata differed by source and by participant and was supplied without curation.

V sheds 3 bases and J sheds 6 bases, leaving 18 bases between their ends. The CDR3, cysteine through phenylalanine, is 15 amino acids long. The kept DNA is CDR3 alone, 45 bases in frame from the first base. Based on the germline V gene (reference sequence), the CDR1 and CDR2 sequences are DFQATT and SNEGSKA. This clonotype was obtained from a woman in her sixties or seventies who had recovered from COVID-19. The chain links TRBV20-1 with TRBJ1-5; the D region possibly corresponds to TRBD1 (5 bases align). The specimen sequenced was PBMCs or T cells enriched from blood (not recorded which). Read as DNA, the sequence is TGCAGTGCTAGTGTACAGGACACACAGTTTCAGCCCCAGCATTTT. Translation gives CSASVQDTQFQPQHF.